This record looks at one TCR beta chain sequence and its context. V was pared by 8 bases and J by 3 bases, with 7 bases between. The length of the CDR3 is 11 residues. The germline V gene encodes CDR1 MDHEN and CDR2 SYDVKM. These data belong to a study of OX40 agonist ivuxolimab in advanced cancers. Study at large: Patients assigned to dose escalation were diagnosed with hepatocellular carcinoma, melanoma, renal cell or head and neck cancer.

Some clones are missing from TCRdb's copy, which holds only in-frame ones; the method was immunoSEQ multiplex PCR. The sample includes some 50,000 clones, roughly 88% seen only once; the top ten take 2% to 3%. Patients were ineligible given autoimmune disease history or systemic immunosuppression. This sequence joins TRBV28 and TRBJ2-5, with D hard to call. The source is an adult with an advanced solid tumor such as melanoma, head and neck, liver or kidney cancer. This specimen was CD4+ or CD8+ T cells sorted from blood, taken in a trial of the OX40 agonist ivuxolimab. The CDR3 sequence is CASQREETQYF. DNA of the CDR3: TGTGCCAGCCAACGGGAAGAGACCCAGTACTTC.